This T cell receptor (beta chain) was identified during a study of CD8+ T cells in alopecia areata. Background on the study: In an open-label trial, patients got 5 to 10 mg tofacitinib twice daily.

The CDR3 spans 16 residues. Germline CDR1 is SQVTM and CDR2 is ANQGSEA. V shed 4 bases, J shed 11 bases, and the junction held 20 bases outside the gene matches. Indicated treatment: oral pan-JAK inhibitor, 5-10 mg twice daily. cDNA serving as the sequencing template came from extracted, reverse transcribed RNA. TCRdb keeps only in-frame clones here, not all; method: immunoSEQ multiplex PCR. This sample has about 180,000 clones, with approximately 51% found just once. The gene calls are TRBV29-1 and TRBJ2-1; TRBD2 matches 7 bases. The sequence came from a human donor with alopecia areata. The sample was CD8+ T cells sorted from blood, taken at roughly week 53, from a patient treated with tofacitinib. For the CDR3, the DNA is TGCAGCGTTGCGGGTGGGGGGGACTCTACTTCCTACAAGCAGTTCTTC. Translated, it gives CSVAGGGDSTSYKQFF.